The sequence of this T cell receptor (beta chain) was determined in a study of PD-1 blockade in classical Hodgkin lymphoma. Findings of the study overall: At baseline, newly diagnosed patients reportedly showed less TCR diversity than healthy donors.

Of note for this clone: Its antigen is still unknown.

CDR1 and CDR2 (germline): MDHEN, SYDVKM. CDR3 length: 16 residues. V shed 6 bases, J shed 4 bases, and the junction held 11 bases outside the gene matches. Assay used: immunoSEQ multiplex PCR; TCRdb lists only in-frame clones, some missing. The table lists under 100,000 clones, approximately 88% of them singletons, with 12% in the top ten. In every patient, relapse followed autologous stem cell transplantation, while exposure to brentuximab vedotin differed. V usage is TRBV28 and J usage is TRBJ1-4, with 7 bases aligning to TRBD1. The sequence came from a human donor with classical Hodgkin lymphoma. Material: peripheral blood mononuclear cells (PBMCs), obtained at baseline. The CDR3 region has the DNA TGTGCCAGCAGCCCCCTTCGACAGGGATTTAATGAAAAACTGTTTTTT. It is translated as CASSPLRQGFNEKLFF.